This record looks at one TCR beta chain sequence and its context. Its specificity is not known. The source of the sample is a study of T cell responses to AZD1222 COVID-19 vaccine. General observations from the study: At 160-218 and 743-854, vaccine-associated CD4 TCRs were dominant, and they spanned spike.

Produced via immunoSEQ multiplex PCR; TCRdb's table is partial and in-frame only. The table records 100,000 or so clones, more than 70% of them present only once. This clonotype was obtained from an adult in good health. The specimen was peripheral blood, collected on day 0 of AZD1222 vaccination.

The CDR3 here is CAWRAGAGHEQYF. The CDR3 nucleotides read TGTGCCTGGAGGGCAGGTGCCGGCCACGAGCAGTACTTC. V usage is TRBV30 and J usage is TRBJ2-7; D call uncertain. The V end was cut by 3 bases, the J end by 5 bases, with 14 bases between. The CDR3 extends over 13 amino acids. Germline-derived CDR1 and CDR2 are GTSNPN and SVGIG (reference sequence).